The present entry profiles one T cell receptor beta chain with its context. The antigen remains undetermined. The CDR3 is 15 amino acids. V was trimmed by 2 bases and J by 0 bases, leaving 10 bases between them. CDR1 LNHDA and CDR2 SQIVND come from the germline V gene (reference sequence). All of the donors resided in Nashville, Tennessee, and each was a Caucasian adult. The split of CD4+ cells yielded CD45RA+ naive and CD45RA-negative memory subsets. The data belong to a study of shared clonotypes between healthy human individuals. About the study: The cohort had a couple of women and a few men, ages 18 to 49.

The assay was immunoSEQ multiplex PCR, and TCRdb's table has in-frame clones only and misses some. This table has roughly 2,500,000 clones, roughly 93% appearing once. Study-level findings and limits: Compared with memory subsets, naive subsets generally had larger estimated richness.

The chain joins TRBV19 to TRBJ1-1; D unresolved. Specimen: naive CD4+ T cells from PBMCs. Noted subset: CD45RA+ positively selected. The source is a man aged 18 to 29 in good health. Some clones in this sample may be carry-over from other donors' samples. CDR3 in amino acids: CASSISGQMNTEAFF. The CDR3 region has the DNA TGTGCCAGTAGTATATCGGGCCAGATGAACACTGAAGCTTTCTTT.